The 27 T cell receptor beta chains in this list originate from one sample, sequenced in a study of cytomegalovirus exposure and HLA in healthy donors (dated by TCRdb to 2016 to 2017). The receptor library was made with the immunoSEQ multiplex PCR assay. The multiplex PCR relied on a mix of 60 forward primers for TCR Vbeta segments and 13 reverse primers for TCR Jbeta segments. The clones in this table, taken by TCRdb from immuneACCESS, are in-frame only. Not every clone is retained; where verified, under half of the shortfall comes from an unresolved V gene, and the cause of the rest is unknown. The sample yields 40,000 to 50,000 clones; about 72% were counted once. The biggest ten clones account for approximately 6% of the sample. Sequencing was performed on PBMCs. These receptors originate from a man between 25 and 39 years old in good health and CMV-seronegative.

This clone was detected once. V and J are TRBV21-1 and TRBJ2-1; TRBD2 reflects the table's D call only, with no check against the DNA. TRBV21-1 is designated a pseudogene. The CDR3 extends over 18 amino acids. CDR3 sequence reads: CASSKVKPGLAGTDEQFF. CDR3 bases: TGTGCCAGCAGCAAAGTGAAACCGGGACTAGCGGGGACGGATGAGCAGTTCTTC.

The CDR3 DNA reads TGCGCCAGCAGTGACAGGGGTGATGATGGCTACACCTTC. It codes for CASSDRGDDGYTF. The gene calls are TRBV10-1 and TRBJ1-2; possibly TRBD1 for D (6 bases). The CDR3 has 13 amino acids. V lost 3 bases, J lost 6 bases, and 11 bases lay in between. CDR1 and CDR2 from the germline V gene are WNHNN and SYGVQD (reference sequence).

This chain joins TRBV30 and TRBJ2-1, with TRBD2 matching over 12 bases. The CDR3 sequence is 17 residues long. CDR1 is GTSNPN, CDR2 SVGIG, per germline (reference sequence). V was pared by 2 bases and J by 8 bases, with 13 bases of the junction left unmatched. The CDR3 protein is CAWSKHPLAGGPHEQFF. Here the CDR3 DNA reads TGTGCCTGGAGTAAACACCCCCTAGCGGGAGGGCCCCATGAGCAGTTCTTC.

Regarding this clone: A far larger clone is just one base off, so this is likely a read error. In DNA, the CDR3 is TGTGCCAGCATTACGACTAGCGGGAGGTTCTACGAGCAGTACGTC. Residues: CASITTSGRFYEQYV. The gene calls are TRBV6-1 and TRBJ2-7, with 13 bases fitting TRBD2. This CDR3 region has 15 residues. The germline V gene encodes CDR1 MNHNS and CDR2 SASEGT. Losses at the gene ends were 7 bases for V and 3 bases for J; bases not matched to a gene: 6.

This clone has a single count. The CDR3 is CASSTLMSSYNEQFF. CDR3 bases: TGTGCCAGCTCCACCCTTATGAGCTCCTACAATGAGCAGTTCTTC. This chain links TRBV18 with TRBJ2-1; unclear D gene. Trimming shortened V by 6 bases and J by 0 bases, and 12 bases separated the two germline ends. CDR3 length: 15 amino acids. Germline CDR1 and CDR2: KGHSH and LQKENI.

This rearrangement joins TRBV7-8 to TRBJ1-5; 8 bases line up with TRBD1. J was trimmed by 2 bases and V by 5 bases; bases with no gene match: 14. CDR3 size: 18 residues. The germline CDR1 and CDR2 sequences are SGHVS and FQNEAQ. The CDR3 region is CASSQRPGTGIGNQPQHF. DNA for the CDR3: TGTGCCAGCAGCCAACGTCCCGGGACAGGTATCGGCAATCAGCCCCAGCATTTT.

The chain couples TRBV6-5 to TRBJ2-5, with D tentatively TRBD1 (6 bases). The V end was cut by 8 bases, the J end by 2 bases, with 18 bases between. CDR1 and CDR2 (germline): MNHEY, SVGAGI. The CDR3 is made up of 15 amino acids. CDR3 loop: CASRGDKVIQETQYF. CDR3 DNA sequence: TGTGCCAGCCGTGGGGACAAGGTCATTCAAGAGACCCAGTACTTC.

The genes are TRBV9 and TRBJ2-3, with TRBD2 identical over 7 bases. Per germline, CDR1 SGDLS and CDR2 YYNGEE. V lost 6 bases and J lost 1; bases outside the gene matches: 11. The CDR3 is 16 residues long. CDR3 DNA: TGTGCCAGCACCCCGGGGGGAGTAGCGGGCACAGATACGCAGTATTTT. As protein: CASTPGGVAGTDTQYF.

The chain has TRBV6-6 and TRBJ1-2, with D hard to call. CDR1 MNHNY and CDR2 SVGAGI come from the germline V gene (reference sequence). With 5 bases removed from V and 6 bases from J, the gap between germline ends came to 19 bases. The CDR3 is 15 residues long. The CDR3 loop is CASSSLTEFEDGYTF. CDR3 sequence (DNA): TGTGCCAGCAGTAGCCTTACCGAGTTTGAGGATGGCTACACCTTC.

This sequence joins TRBV18 and TRBJ1-1, with D tentatively TRBD1 (5 bases). The CDR3 is made up of 19 amino acids. From germline, CDR1 is KGHSH and CDR2 LQKENI. With 1 base removed from V and 0 bases from J, the gap between germline ends came to 21 bases. The CDR3 loop reads CASSPLTQGTGLMNTEAFF. For the CDR3, the DNA is TGTGCCAGCTCACCACTTACACAAGGTACAGGATTGATGAACACTGAAGCTTTCTTT.

The rearrangement links TRBV10-1 to TRBJ2-1; 8 bases match TRBD2. The germline V gene has CDR1 WNHNN and CDR2 SYGVQD (reference sequence). CDR3 length equals 15 residues. J was trimmed by 4 bases and V by 4 bases; bases with no gene match: 6. The DNA for the CDR3 is TGCGCCAGCAGTGGCTCGGGGGGGAGGTACAATGAGCAGTTCTTC. It yields the protein CASSGSGGRYNEQFF.

There are a few counts of this clone. This chain links TRBV5-6 with TRBJ1-1; possibly TRBD1 for D (5 bases). Trimming cost V 0 bases and J 2 bases, with 11 bases left between them. Germline CDR1 is SGHDT and CDR2 is YYEEEE. The length of the CDR3 is 15 residues. DNA for the CDR3: TGTGCCAGCAGCTTGGCAACAGGCCAAAACACTGAAGCTTTCTTT. Protein: CASSLATGQNTEAFF.

The chain combines TRBV27 with TRBJ1-1; 7 positions match TRBD1. The CDR3 sequence is 15 residues long. The trim removed 4 bases at V and 1 base at J, leaving 6 bases unmatched. Germline V gene sequence: CDR1 MNHEY, CDR2 SMNVEV (reference sequence). The CDR3 reads CASSSRGYGNTEAFF. The DNA for the CDR3 is TGTGCCAGCAGTTCCAGGGGGTATGGGAACACTGAAGCTTTCTTT.

This chain connects TRBV7-2 to TRBJ2-7, with TRBD1 matching over 9 bases. Unmatched junction bases numbered 7, after V lost 1 base and J lost 6 bases. The CDR3 has 15 residues. Looked up from germline, CDR1 is SGHTA and CDR2 is FQGNSA. The DNA for the CDR3 is TGTGCCAGCAGCTTAGACTCCGGGACAGGGAGCGAGCAGTACTTC. Amino acids: CASSLDSGTGSEQYF. The whole variable domain, remainder taken from reference TRBV7-2 and TRBJ2-7, is GAGVSQSPSNKVTEKGKDVELRCDPISGHTALYWYRQSLGQGLEFLIYFQGNSAPDKSGLPSDRFSAERTGGSVSTLTIQRTQQEDSAVYLCASSLDSGTGSEQYFGPGTRLTVT.

The rearrangement links TRBV6-4 to TRBJ2-1, with D perhaps TRBD2 (6 bases). V was clipped by 6 bases and J by 8 bases, with 17 bases between them. Germline-derived CDR1 and CDR2 are MRHNA and SNTAGT. The CDR3 is 14 amino acids. The chain's CDR3 is CASSRDWLYHEQFF. As DNA, the CDR3 is TGTGCCAGCAGCCGGGACTGGTTATATCATGAGCAGTTCTTC.

V is TRBV7-8 and J is TRBJ1-4; perhaps TRBD1 as D (6 bases). The germline V gene has CDR1 SGHVS and CDR2 FQNEAQ. V dropped 1 base and J dropped 4 bases, with 10 bases sitting between them. CDR3 length: 15 residues. The DNA for the CDR3 is TGTGCCAGCAGCTTAGGACAGGCTGATAATGAAAAACTGTTTTTT. Amino acids: CASSLGQADNEKLFF. The variable domain in full, with the rest retrieved from reference TRBV7-8 and TRBJ1-4, is GAGVSQSPRYKVAKRGQDVALRCDPISGHVSLFWYQQALGQGPEFLTYFQNEAQLDKSGLPSDRFFAERPEGSVSTLKIQRTQQEDSAVYLCASSLGQADNEKLFFGSGTQLSVL.

The rearrangement joins TRBV7-6 to TRBJ2-1; D gene ambiguous. The CDR3 is 11 amino acids. Germline lookup yields CDR1 SGHVS and CDR2 FNYEAQ. Trimming left V 6 bases short and J 5 bases short, with 5 bases between. The CDR3 protein is CASSQNNEQFF. CDR3 DNA sequence: TGTGCCAGCAGTCAAAACAATGAGCAGTTCTTC.

This clone was detected once. This chain links TRBV7-9 with TRBJ1-1; the D is unclear. The CDR3 totals 14 residues. Germline CDR1 and CDR2: SEHNR and FQNEAQ (reference sequence). Trimming took 2 bases from V and 0 from J, leaving 7 bases between them. The CDR3 coding sequence is TGTGCCAGCAGCTTAACAGACATGAACACTGAAGCTTTCTTT. This sequence encodes CASSLTDMNTEAFF. The whole variable domain, remainder taken from reference TRBV7-9 and TRBJ1-1, is DTGVSQNPRHKITKRGQNVTFRCDPISEHNRLYWYRQTLGQGPEFLTYFQNEAQLEKSRLLSDRFSAERPKGSFSTLEIQRTEQGDSAMYLCASSLTDMNTEAFFGQGTRLTVV.

This chain uses TRBV19 with TRBJ2-7; possible D gene TRBD1, 6 bases. The CDR3 contains 14 residues. Trimming pared 7 bases from V and 3 bases from J, leaving 16 bases between. Looked up from germline, CDR1 is LNHDA and CDR2 is SQIVND (reference sequence). The CDR3 is CASTPPGHDYEQYF. CDR3 coding DNA: TGTGCCAGTACCCCCCCGGGACACGACTACGAGCAGTACTTC.

The chain is built from TRBV29-1 and TRBJ2-7; TRBD2 matches 8 bases. Germline-derived CDR1 and CDR2 are SQVTM and ANQGSEA. This CDR3 is 12 amino acids long. Trimming removed 3 bases from V and 6 bases from J; junction bases left unmatched: 4. Here the CDR3 DNA reads TGCAGCGTTGACGGACTAGCAGGCGAGCAGTACTTC. As protein: CSVDGLAGEQYF.

This chain joins TRBV11-2 and TRBJ2-7, with TRBD2 identical over 7 bases. V was clipped by 4 bases and J by 1 base; unmatched bases: 7. Germline V lookup: CDR1 SGHAT, CDR2 FQNNGV. The CDR3 contains 15 residues. The CDR3 sequence: CASSSAGVESYEQYF. In DNA form, the CDR3 reads TGTGCCAGCAGCTCGGCGGGAGTGGAATCCTACGAGCAGTACTTC. The full variable domain, completed using reference TRBV11-2 and TRBJ2-7, is EAGVAQSPRYKIIEKRQSVAFWCNPISGHATLYWYQQILGQGPKLLIQFQNNGVVDDSQLPKDRFSAERLKGVDSTLKIQPAKLEDSAVYLCASSSAGVESYEQYFGPGTRLTVT.

This clone was picked up a small number of times. V gene TRBV5-1 combines with J gene TRBJ2-7; TRBD2 matches at 9 bases. In germline, CDR1 is SGHRS, CDR2 YFSETQ. The trim removed 0 bases at V and 6 bases at J, leaving 19 bases unmatched. This CDR3 comprises 19 residues. CDR3 amino acids: CASSLDWAGGPTRMREQYF. CDR3 in DNA: TGCGCCAGCAGCTTGGACTGGGCGGGAGGGCCAACTAGAATGCGCGAGCAGTACTTC.

The gene calls are TRBV13 and TRBJ2-2; 7 bases agree with TRBD2. CDR1 is PRHDT and CDR2 is FYEKMQ in the germline V gene (reference sequence). The junction had 5 bases not matched to a gene; V was cut back by 1 base and J by 6 bases. The CDR3 runs to 15 residues. DNA of the CDR3: TGTGCCAGCAGCTTAGCGGGAGGAGGCCCCGGGGAGCTGTTTTTT. Its protein is CASSLAGGGPGELFF. Full variable domain (remainder filled in from reference TRBV13 and TRBJ2-2): AAGVIQSPRHLIKEKRETATLKCYPIPRHDTVYWYQQGPGQDPQFLISFYEKMQSDKGSIPDRFSAQQFSDYHSELNMSSLELGDSALYFCASSLAGGGPGELFFGEGSRLTVL.

The V and J genes are TRBV29-1 and TRBJ1-4, with unresolved D. The CDR3 has 12 amino acids. V was shortened by 5 bases and J by 11 bases, with 15 bases between the two germline ends. Germline CDR1 reads SQVTM; CDR2 reads ANQGSEA. The CDR3 DNA reads as TGCAGCGTTCCAGGCAGCGGAGGGAAACTGTTTTTT. It specifies CSVPGSGGKLFF.

The chain has TRBV6-6 and TRBJ1-5, with 10 bases aligning to TRBD1. The germline gives CDR1 MNHNY, CDR2 SVGAGI (reference sequence). The V gene end was trimmed by 0 bases and the J gene end by 6 bases; junction bases not matched to a gene: 5. CDR3 length: 16 residues. CDR3 sequence reads: CASSYSPTGGGQPQHF. DNA for the CDR3: TGTGCCAGCAGTTACTCGCCGACAGGGGGCGGTCAGCCCCAGCATTTT.

This clone was seen once. The chain links TRBV28 to TRBJ1-1; D is unclear. The CDR3 totals 11 residues. The V gene lost 8 bases and the J gene lost 3 bases, with 7 bases spanning the gap. Germline V gene lookup returns CDR1 MDHEN and CDR2 SYDVKM. The CDR3 DNA sequence: TGTGCCAGCCTGAGGGACACTGAAGCTTTCTTT. Translating it yields CASLRDTEAFF.

This chain's CDR3 is CASSSVAGVSYEQYF. CDR3 DNA: TGCGCCAGCAGCTCGGTAGCGGGAGTAAGTTACGAGCAGTACTTC. The chain has TRBV5-1 and TRBJ2-7, with TRBD2 matching over 9 bases. Germline V gene data show CDR1 as SGHRS and CDR2 as YFSETQ. The V and J ends lost 3 bases and 4 bases, in that order; junction bases with no gene match: 8. This CDR3 comprises 15 residues.